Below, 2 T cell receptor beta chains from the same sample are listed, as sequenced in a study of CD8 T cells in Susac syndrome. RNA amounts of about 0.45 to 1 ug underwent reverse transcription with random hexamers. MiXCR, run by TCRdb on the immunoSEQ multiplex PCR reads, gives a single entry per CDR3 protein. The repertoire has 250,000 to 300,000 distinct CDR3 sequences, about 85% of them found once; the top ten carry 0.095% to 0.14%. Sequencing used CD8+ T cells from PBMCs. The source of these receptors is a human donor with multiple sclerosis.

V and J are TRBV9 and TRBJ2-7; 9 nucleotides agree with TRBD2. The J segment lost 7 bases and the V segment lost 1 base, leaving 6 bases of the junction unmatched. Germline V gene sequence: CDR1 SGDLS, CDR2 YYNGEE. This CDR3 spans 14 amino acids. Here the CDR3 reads CASSVLAGTREQYF. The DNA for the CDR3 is TGTGCCAGCAGCGTACTAGCGGGAACCAGAGAGCAGTACTTC. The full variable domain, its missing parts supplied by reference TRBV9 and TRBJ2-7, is DSGVTQTPKHLITATGQRVTLRCSPRSGDLSVYWYQQSLDQGLQFLIQYYNGEERAKGNILERFSAQQFPDLHSELNLSSLELGDSALYFCASSVLAGTREQYFGPGTRLTVT.

CDR3 loop: CASKQPGTDTQYF. Here the CDR3 DNA reads TGCGCCAGCAAACAACCCGGGACAGATACGCAGTATTTT. The chain is built from TRBV4-1 and TRBJ2-3; D is undetermined. The V gene lost 7 bases and the J gene lost 3 bases, with 11 bases spanning the gap. This CDR3 spans 13 amino acids. Germline values: CDR1 MGHRA, CDR2 YSYEKL.